The present entry profiles one T cell receptor (beta chain) with its context. The sample is drawn from a study of regulatory T cells in long-lasting Graves disease. There was RNA extracted from PBMCs, and the TCR library was made from it. One entry per CDR3 protein results from TCRdb running MiXCR on the reads. The table shows 350 to 550 distinct CDR3 sequences, with roughly 60% occurring only once. CDR1 and CDR2 (germline): LGHNA, YSLEER. Trimming stripped 3 bases from V and 1 base from J, with 9 bases between. This CDR3 contains 14 residues. The receptor comes from a female donor with Graves disease. The source material was peripheral blood mononuclear cells (PBMCs), sampled with antithyroid drug treatment, in newly diagnosed or persistent Graves disease (not recorded which). The rearrangement joins TRBV4-3 to TRBJ2-5, with D unclear. The CDR3 spells CASSQFRAQETQYF. The CDR3 DNA reads TGCGCCAGCAGCCAGTTCCGGGCCCAAGAGACCCAGTACTTC.